This TCR beta chain was sequenced for a study of T cells after yellow fever vaccination. With regard to this clonotype: Its antigen remains unknown.

TCRdb re-derived calls from the 5' RACE reads in MiXCR, one entry per CDR3 protein. This sample has about 370,000 distinct CDR3 sequences, with 9.5% to 13% found just once. Study results and caveats: The study re-detected most primary-vaccination clones after the booster (approximately 96% CD4, approximately 87% CD8). Although the secondary response was weaker, it peaked faster, at day 5 versus 15.

This CDR3 has 15 residues. V lost 2 bases to trimming and J lost 2 bases, with 16 bases between them. Looked up from germline, CDR1 is SQVTM and CDR2 is ANQGSEA. The receptor was isolated from a young man who received the YFV17D yellow fever vaccine. V gene TRBV29-1 combines with J gene TRBJ2-7; D possibly corresponds to TRBD2 (7 bases). This specimen was PBMCs, taken on the day of the first yellow fever vaccination. CDR3 residues: CSVESVREGAYEQYF. The CDR3 nucleotides are TGCAGCGTTGAATCTGTGAGGGAGGGGGCCTACGAGCAGTACTTC.